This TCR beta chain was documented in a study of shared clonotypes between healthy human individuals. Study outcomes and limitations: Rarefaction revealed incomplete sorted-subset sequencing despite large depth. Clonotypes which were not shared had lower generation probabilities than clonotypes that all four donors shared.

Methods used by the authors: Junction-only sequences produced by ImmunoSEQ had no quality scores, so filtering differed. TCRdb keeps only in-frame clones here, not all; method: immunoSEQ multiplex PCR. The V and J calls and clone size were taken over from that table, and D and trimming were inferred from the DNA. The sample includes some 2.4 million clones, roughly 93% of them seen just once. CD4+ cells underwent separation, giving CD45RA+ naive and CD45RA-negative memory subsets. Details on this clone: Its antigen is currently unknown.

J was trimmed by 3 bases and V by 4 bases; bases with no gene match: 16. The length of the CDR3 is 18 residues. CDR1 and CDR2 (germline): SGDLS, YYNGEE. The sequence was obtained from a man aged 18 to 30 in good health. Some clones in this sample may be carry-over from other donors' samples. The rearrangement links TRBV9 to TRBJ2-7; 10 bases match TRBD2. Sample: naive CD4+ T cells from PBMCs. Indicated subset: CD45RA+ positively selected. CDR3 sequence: CASSRRKLPSGSFYEQYF. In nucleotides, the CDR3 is TGTGCCAGCAGCCGACGAAAATTGCCTAGCGGGAGCTTCTACGAGCAGTACTTC. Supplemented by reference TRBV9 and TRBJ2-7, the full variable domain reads DSGVTQTPKHLITATGQRVTLRCSPRSGDLSVYWYQQSLDQGLQFLIQYYNGEERAKGNILERFSAQQFPDLHSELNLSSLELGDSALYFCASSRRKLPSGSFYEQYFGPGTRLTVT.